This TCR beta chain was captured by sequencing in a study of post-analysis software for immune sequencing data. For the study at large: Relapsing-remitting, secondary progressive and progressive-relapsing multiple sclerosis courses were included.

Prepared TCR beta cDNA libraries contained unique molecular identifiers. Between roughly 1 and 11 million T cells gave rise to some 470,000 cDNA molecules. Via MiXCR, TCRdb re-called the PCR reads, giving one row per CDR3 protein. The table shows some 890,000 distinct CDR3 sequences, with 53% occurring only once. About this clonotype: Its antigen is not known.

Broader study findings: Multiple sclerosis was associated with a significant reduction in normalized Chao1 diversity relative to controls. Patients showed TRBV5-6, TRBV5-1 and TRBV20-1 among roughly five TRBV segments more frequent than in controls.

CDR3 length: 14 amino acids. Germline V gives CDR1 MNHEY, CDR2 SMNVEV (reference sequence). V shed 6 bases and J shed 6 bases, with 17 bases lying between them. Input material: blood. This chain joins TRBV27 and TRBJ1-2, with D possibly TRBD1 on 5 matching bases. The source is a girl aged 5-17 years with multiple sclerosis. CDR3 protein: CASSTGTYRDGYTF. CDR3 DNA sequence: TGTGCCAGCAGCACCGGGACCTATCGGGATGGCTACACCTTC.